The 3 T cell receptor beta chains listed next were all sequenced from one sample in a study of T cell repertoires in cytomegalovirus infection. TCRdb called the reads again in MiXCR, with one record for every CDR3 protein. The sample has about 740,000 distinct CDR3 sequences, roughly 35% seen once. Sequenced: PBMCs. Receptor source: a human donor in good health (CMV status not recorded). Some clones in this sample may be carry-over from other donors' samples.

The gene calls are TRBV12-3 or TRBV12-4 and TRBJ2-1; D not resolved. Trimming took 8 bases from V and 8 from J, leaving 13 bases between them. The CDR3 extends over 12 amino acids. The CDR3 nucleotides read TGTGCCAGCGCTCCTGATTCGTATGAGCAGTTCTTC. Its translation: CASAPDSYEQFF.

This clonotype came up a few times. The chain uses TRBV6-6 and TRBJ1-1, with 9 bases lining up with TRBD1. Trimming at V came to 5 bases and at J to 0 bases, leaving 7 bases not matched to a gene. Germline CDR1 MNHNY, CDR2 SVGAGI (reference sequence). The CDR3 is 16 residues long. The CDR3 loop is CASSPPGQGLNTEAFF. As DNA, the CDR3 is TGTGCCAGCAGTCCCCCGGGACAGGGCCTGAACACTGAAGCTTTCTTT.

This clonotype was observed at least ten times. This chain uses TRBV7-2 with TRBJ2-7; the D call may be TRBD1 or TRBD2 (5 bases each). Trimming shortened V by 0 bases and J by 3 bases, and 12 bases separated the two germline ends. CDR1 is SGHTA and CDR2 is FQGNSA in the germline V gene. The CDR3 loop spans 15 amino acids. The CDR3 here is CASSLAGTGYYEQYF. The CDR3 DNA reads TGTGCCAGCAGCTTAGCCGGGACGGGTTACTACGAGCAGTACTTC.